This T cell receptor beta chain emerged from a study of blood T cell repertoires in COVID-19. About the research overall: PBMCs, B-cell-depleted T cells, or T cells were the source of the cDNA or gDNA that made up the material.

In the original processing: Scientists estimated how many nucleated cells there were by amplifying reference gene primers. The repertoire was sequenced with immunoSEQ multiplex PCR; TCRdb's copy has only in-frame clones and lacks some. V and J calls and clone size come straight from that table; D and trimming were deduced from the DNA. Of more than 110,000 clones listed, roughly 73% are singletons. Germline assignment: CDR1 LNHDA and CDR2 SQIVND (reference sequence). The CDR3 has 15 residues. The ends lost 5 bases at V and 8 bases at J; junction bases unmatched: 6. The rearrangement joins TRBV19 to TRBJ2-1; TRBD2 agrees at 13 bases. The clonotype originates from a woman aged 45-65 years with active or convalescent COVID-19. Sequences were obtained from peripheral blood. The CDR3 reads CASSLLAGGPHEQFF. The CDR3 DNA follows: TGTGCCAGTAGTTTACTAGCGGGAGGGCCCCATGAGCAGTTCTTC.